The rows below give T cell receptor beta chains drawn from one sample of a study of cytomegalovirus exposure and HLA in healthy donors. Some clones are missing from TCRdb's copy, which holds only in-frame ones; the method was immunoSEQ multiplex PCR. The top ten clones hold about 7.4% of a sample with approximately 70,000 clones, 60% to 70% of them seen once. Material: PBMCs. The receptors stem from a man aged 40-55 years in good health and CMV-seropositive. CDR3s include the opening cysteine and the closing phenylalanine or tryptophan. D genes are given only for firm matches. Some rows mark clone size as missing; the rest say once, few, many or name a class of expanded clone.

clone_size,j_call,v_call,cdr3_length,d_call,cdr3_nt,cdr3_aa
-,TRBJ1-2,TRBV19,15,-,TGTGCCAGTAGTAACCCTTCAGGAGGGGACTATGGCTACACCTTC,CASSNPSGGDYGYTF
few,TRBJ2-5,TRBV11-1,15,TRBD2,TGTGCCAGCAGCTTTGGGGGGACTAATAAAGAGACCCAGTACTTC,CASSFGGTNKETQYF
few,TRBJ2-5,TRBV11-2,14,-,TGTGCCAGCAGCCTGAGCGGCTCGGGGGAGACCCAGTACTTC,CASSLSGSGETQYF
few,TRBJ2-3,TRBV6-5,15,TRBD2,TGTGCCAGCAGTAGCGCTAGCGGGGGGACAGATACGCAGTATTTT,CASSSASGGTDTQYF
-,TRBJ2-5,TRBV28,15,-,TGTGCCAGCCTACCCCAACCAGGCCAACAGAGGACCCAGTACTTC,CASLPQPGQQRTQYF
-,TRBJ1-1,TRBV6-1,13,TRBD1,TGTGCCAGCAGCACACAGGGGGACACTGAAGCTTTCTTT,CASSTQGDTEAFF
-,TRBJ2-5,TRBV29-1,15,TRBD1,TGCAGCGTTGGGGACAGGACAGGGACGGGGGAGACCCAGTACTTC,CSVGDRTGTGETQYF
-,TRBJ2-3,TRBV4-1,20,TRBD2,TGCGCCAGCAGCCAAGATTCTTCCGGGACTAGCGGGGGGAGCACAGATACGCAGTATTTT,CASSQDSSGTSGGSTDTQYF
-,TRBJ1-2,TRBV5-4,14,TRBD1,TGTGCCAGCAGCAGAACAGGGGAGGACTATGGCTACACCTTC,CASSRTGEDYGYTF
-,TRBJ1-1,TRBV12-5,13,-,TGTGCTAGTGGCCCCAGGGGCGCCACTGAAGCTTTCTTT,CASGPRGATEAFF
-,TRBJ2-7,TRBV29-1,14,-,TGCAGCGCGATAAGGACAGATCCAACCTACGAGCAGTACTTC,CSAIRTDPTYEQYF
-,TRBJ1-1,TRBV5-1,16,-,TGCGCCAGCAGCTTCGAGCCCGGACAGATGAACACTGAAGCTTTCTTT,CASSFEPGQMNTEAFF
-,TRBJ1-5,TRBV28,13,TRBD1,TGTGCCAGCAGTGACAGGGGTAATCAGCCCCAGCATTTT,CASSDRGNQPQHF
-,TRBJ2-1,TRBV4-1,17,TRBD2,TGCGCCAGCAGCCCCCGAAGGGGAGGGCCCTCGGTCAATGAGCAGTTCTTC,CASSPRRGGPSVNEQFF
-,TRBJ1-2,TRBV28,15,TRBD1,TGTGCCAGCAGTTTACGGGAGGGGGCATTACATGGCTACACCTTC,CASSLREGALHGYTF
few,TRBJ2-3,TRBV6-5,12,-,TGTGCCAGCAGTTCAGGGGCAGATACGCAGTATTTT,CASSSGADTQYF
-,TRBJ2-7,TRBV28,14,-,TGTGCCAGCAGTTTAAGGGGGAAAGCCTACGAGCAGTACTTC,CASSLRGKAYEQYF
-,TRBJ2-3,TRBV29-1,16,TRBD1,TGCAGCGTTGAAAAACTTGGGACAGGGGGCGCGGATACGCAGTATTTT,CSVEKLGTGGADTQYF
-,TRBJ2-1,TRBV6-5,14,-,TGTGCCAGCAGTCACTTCCGACAGTACAATGAGCAGTTCTTC,CASSHFRQYNEQFF
few,TRBJ1-5,TRBV2,13,-,TGTGCCAGCAGTGAGGCTGGTGGCGGGCCCCAGCATTTT,CASSEAGGGPQHF
-,TRBJ2-5,TRBV2,12,-,TGTGCCAGCAGTGTTGGGAGAGAGACCCAGTACTTC,CASSVGRETQYF
few,TRBJ1-1,TRBV5-1,15,TRBD1,TGCGCCAGCAGCACGTACCGGGACAGGGGCACTGAAGCTTTCTTT,CASSTYRDRGTEAFF
-,TRBJ2-7,TRBV5-1,12,-,TGCGCCAGCACGGACAAAAGATACGAGCAGTACTTC,CASTDKRYEQYF
-,TRBJ2-1,TRBV9,13,-,TGTGCCAGCAGCGCATCAAGGGGCAATGAGCAGTTCTTC,CASSASRGNEQFF
-,TRBJ1-1,TRBV5-4,13,TRBD1,TGTGCCAGCACCGGACAGGGGATCGCTGAAGCTTTCTTT,CASTGQGIAEAFF
-,TRBJ2-7,TRBV21-1,16,-,TGTGCCAGCAGCACACCCTCAGGTGGCAGCTCCTACGAGCAGTACTTC,CASSTPSGGSSYEQYF
once,TRBJ2-5,TRBV7-8,17,-,TGTGCCAGCAGCTTCGGCCTACAGGGCCGAGGACAAGAGACCCAGTACTTC,CASSFGLQGRGQETQYF
-,TRBJ2-1,TRBV9,15,-,TGTGCCAGCAGCGGAAAGGACACCGCCTACAATGAGCAGTTCTTC,CASSGKDTAYNEQFF
-,TRBJ2-7,TRBV28,13,-,TGTGCCACCCAGAGACAGGCGCCGTACGAGCAGTACTTC,CATQRQAPYEQYF
-,TRBJ2-7,TRBV5-1,14,TRBD1,TGCGCCAGTTGCCCGGGACAGGGGGTGTCCGAGCAGTACTTC,CASCPGQGVSEQYF
-,TRBJ1-1,TRBV7-8,13,-,TGTGCCAGCAGCTTCTCAGGACTCACTGAAGCTTTCTTT,CASSFSGLTEAFF
-,TRBJ2-3,TRBV28,19,TRBD1,TGTGCCAGCAGTTCCTCCGGGACAGGGGGCCCCTTCGGCACAGATACGCAGTATTTT,CASSSSGTGGPFGTDTQYF
-,TRBJ1-2,TRBV9,15,TRBD1,TGTGCCAGCAGCCCAGGGGACAGCCGCAACTATGGCTACACCTTC,CASSPGDSRNYGYTF
few,TRBJ1-6,TRBV2,15,TRBD1,TGTGCCAGCAGTCCCCGACAGGGGGCAGACTCACCCCTCCACTTT,CASSPRQGADSPLHF
-,TRBJ1-1,TRBV5-1,14,-,TGCGCCAGCAGCATGGGGCAGGGGAGCACTGAAGCTTTCTTT,CASSMGQGSTEAFF
-,TRBJ2-7,TRBV5-4,14,-,TGTGCCAGCACCCGCACAGGGGGGGAATACGAGCAGTACTTC,CASTRTGGEYEQYF
-,TRBJ2-4,TRBV29-1,11,-,TGCAGCGCCGGAGGAGCAAGACTTCAGTACTTC,CSAGGARLQYF
-,TRBJ2-5,TRBV11-2,17,TRBD2,TGTGCCAGCAGCTTCCCATCCGTTACTAGCGGCCAAGAGACCCAGTACTTC,CASSFPSVTSGQETQYF
-,TRBJ1-4,TRBV6-6,13,-,TGTGCCAGCAGTTACTCGCTCGGTGAAAAACTGTTTTTT,CASSYSLGEKLFF
-,TRBJ1-2,TRBV29-1,13,TRBD1,TGCAGCGTCGGGTCCGGGACAGGGGACGGCTACACCTTC,CSVGSGTGDGYTF
-,TRBJ1-1,TRBV6-5,14,-,TGTGCCAGCAGTTACTGGGGGGGAGACACTGAAGCTTTCTTT,CASSYWGGDTEAFF
-,TRBJ1-6,TRBV7-2,18,-,TGTGCCAGCAGCTTAAACCGGGTCGGGACTTCTTCATCCTCACCCCTCCACTTT,CASSLNRVGTSSSSPLHF
-,TRBJ2-3,TRBV15,15,TRBD1,TGTGCCACCAGCAGAGGGGGGACAGGGATGGATACGCAGTATTTT,CATSRGGTGMDTQYF
once,TRBJ2-7,TRBV7-2,12,-,TGTGCCAGCAGCGCCTACTCCTACGAGCAGTACTTC,CASSAYSYEQYF
-,TRBJ2-5,TRBV2,16,TRBD1,TGTGCCAGCAGTGACTTCCGGGACAGGGACGGAGAGACCCAGTACTTC,CASSDFRDRDGETQYF
-,TRBJ2-5,TRBV10-3,12,-,TGTGCCATCCGGGACAACCAAGAGACCCAGTACTTC,CAIRDNQETQYF
-,TRBJ1-1,TRBV15,15,-,TGTGCCACCAGCAGAGATTCGTCAGATCACACTGAAGCTTTCTTT,CATSRDSSDHTEAFF
-,TRBJ1-1,TRBV27,14,-,TGTGCCAGCAGTTTATCATGGGGCGCATGGGAAGCTTTCTTT,CASSLSWGAWEAFF
-,TRBJ1-3,TRBV6-5,13,-,TGTGCCAGCCACCCCCAGGCTGGAAACACCATATATTTT,CASHPQAGNTIYF
-,TRBJ2-5,TRBV5-1,16,-,TGCGCCAGCAGCTTGGCCCATCCCGCCGGTCAAGAGACCCAGTACTTC,CASSLAHPAGQETQYF
-,TRBJ2-5,TRBV9,14,-,TGTGCCAGCAGCGTAGACCAGGCCCAAGAGACCCAGTACTTC,CASSVDQAQETQYF
-,TRBJ2-1,TRBV6-4,15,TRBD1,TGTGCCAGCAGTGCGGAGACAGGGCTCTACAATGAGCAGTTCTTC,CASSAETGLYNEQFF
-,TRBJ2-3,TRBV6-5,14,TRBD1,TGTGCCAGCAGGAAGGGACAGTCCACAGATACGCAGTATTTT,CASRKGQSTDTQYF
-,TRBJ1-2,TRBV9,15,TRBD1,TGTGCCAGCAGCCAGGGGGCAGGGCCTAACTATGGCTACACCTTC,CASSQGAGPNYGYTF
-,TRBJ2-2,TRBV7-6,18,TRBD1,TGTGCCAGCAGCCCGGGGACAGCTCAAAGACTCAACACCGGGGAGCTGTTTTTT,CASSPGTAQRLNTGELFF